This T cell receptor (beta chain) was documented in a study of cytomegalovirus exposure and HLA in healthy donors. As for the study in general: The 120 validation repertoires, a later analysis reported, used the same platform as the 550 to 700 repertoires from the first cohort.

The method was immunoSEQ multiplex PCR; TCRdb's version includes in-frame clones alone and lacks a portion of them. This sample has under 350,000 clones, with approximately 83% found just once. Study-wide points: TCR clusters originating in the first cohort tended to co-occur in the roughly 120 validation repertoires, according to a later analysis. Investigators reported 164 TCR beta chains as tied to cytomegalovirus.

About this clone: Its antigen is unidentified.

This TCR came from a woman aged 18-30 years in good health and CMV-seronegative. The specimen was PBMCs.

The CDR3 loop reads CASSLLGTSNTEAFF. The CDR3 region has the DNA TGTGCCAGCAGCTTATTGGGGACATCGAACACTGAAGCTTTCTTT. The chain couples TRBV7-2 to TRBJ1-1; weak D call: TRBD1 (6 bases). Germline V gives CDR1 SGHTA, CDR2 FQGNSA. The CDR3 is 15 amino acids. V lost 2 bases and J 1 base, leaving 11 bases between the germline ends.